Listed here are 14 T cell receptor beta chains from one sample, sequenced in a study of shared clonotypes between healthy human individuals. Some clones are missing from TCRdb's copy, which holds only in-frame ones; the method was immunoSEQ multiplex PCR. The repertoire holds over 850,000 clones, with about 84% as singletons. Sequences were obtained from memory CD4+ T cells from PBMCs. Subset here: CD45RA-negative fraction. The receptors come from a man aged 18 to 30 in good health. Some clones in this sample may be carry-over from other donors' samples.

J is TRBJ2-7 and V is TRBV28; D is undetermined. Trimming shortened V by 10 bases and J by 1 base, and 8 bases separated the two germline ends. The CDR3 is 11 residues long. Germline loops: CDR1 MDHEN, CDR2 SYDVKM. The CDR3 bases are TGTGCCACCCCAAGGTCCTACGAGCAGTACTTC. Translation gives CATPRSYEQYF.

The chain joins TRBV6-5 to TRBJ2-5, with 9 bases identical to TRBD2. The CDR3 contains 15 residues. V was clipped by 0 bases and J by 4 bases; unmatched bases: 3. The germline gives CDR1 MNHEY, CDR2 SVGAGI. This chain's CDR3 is CASSYSGTSLETQYF. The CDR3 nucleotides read TGTGCCAGCAGTTACTCTGGGACTAGCCTAGAGACCCAGTACTTC.

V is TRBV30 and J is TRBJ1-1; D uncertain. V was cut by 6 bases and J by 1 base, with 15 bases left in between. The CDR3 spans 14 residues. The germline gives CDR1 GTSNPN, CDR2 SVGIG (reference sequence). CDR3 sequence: CACSILSGNTEAFF. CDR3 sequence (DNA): TGTGCCTGCTCGATTTTGTCGGGGAACACTGAAGCTTTCTTT.

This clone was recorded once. In DNA, the CDR3 is TGTGCCAGCAGTCCCGGACAGGGCGGTGGGGCCAACGTCCTGACTTTC. It translates to CASSPGQGGGANVLTF. The chain employs TRBV28 and TRBJ2-6, with TRBD1 matching 8 bases. Trimming at V came to 5 bases and at J to 3 bases, leaving 6 bases not matched to a gene. The CDR3 length is 16 residues. Looked up from germline, CDR1 is MDHEN and CDR2 is SYDVKM.

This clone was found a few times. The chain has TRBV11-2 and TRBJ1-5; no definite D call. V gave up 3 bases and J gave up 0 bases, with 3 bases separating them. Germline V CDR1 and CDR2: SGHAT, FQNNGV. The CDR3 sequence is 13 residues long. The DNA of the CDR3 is TGTGCCAGCAGCTTTAGTAGCAATCAGCCCCAGCATTTT. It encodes CASSFSSNQPQHF.

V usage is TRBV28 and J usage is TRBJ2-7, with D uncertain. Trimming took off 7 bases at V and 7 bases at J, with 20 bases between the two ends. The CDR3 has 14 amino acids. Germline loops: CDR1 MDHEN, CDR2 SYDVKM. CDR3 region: CASTPPGPAREQYF. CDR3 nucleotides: TGTGCCAGCACCCCCCCCGGGCCAGCCCGGGAGCAGTACTTC.

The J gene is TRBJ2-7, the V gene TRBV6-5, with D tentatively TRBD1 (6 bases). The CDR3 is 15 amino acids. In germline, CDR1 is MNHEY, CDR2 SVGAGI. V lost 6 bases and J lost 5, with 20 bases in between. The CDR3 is CASRPGQPVDDEQYF. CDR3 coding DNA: TGTGCCAGCAGGCCGGGACAACCAGTCGACGACGAGCAGTACTTC.

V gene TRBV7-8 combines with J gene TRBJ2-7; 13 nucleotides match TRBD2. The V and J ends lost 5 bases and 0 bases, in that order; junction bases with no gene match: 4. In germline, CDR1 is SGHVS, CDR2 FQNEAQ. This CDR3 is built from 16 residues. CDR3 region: CASSQGLAGDSYEQYF. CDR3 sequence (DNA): TGTGCCAGCAGCCAAGGACTAGCGGGGGACTCCTACGAGCAGTACTTC.

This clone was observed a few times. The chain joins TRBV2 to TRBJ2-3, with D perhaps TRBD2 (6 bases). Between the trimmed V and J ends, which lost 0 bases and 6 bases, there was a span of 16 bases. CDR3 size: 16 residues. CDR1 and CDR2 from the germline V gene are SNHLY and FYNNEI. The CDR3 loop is CASSEARAGTGDTQYF. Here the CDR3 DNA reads TGTGCCAGCAGTGAAGCGCGGGCAGGGACTGGGGATACGCAGTATTTT.

The CDR3 sequence is CASSLGVPGGMETQYF. Here the CDR3 DNA reads TGTGCCAGCAGCTTGGGTGTACCAGGGGGTATGGAGACCCAGTACTTC. V and J are TRBV5-4 and TRBJ2-5; 7 bases match TRBD1. The CDR3 runs to 16 residues. The ends lost 0 bases at V and 5 bases at J; junction bases unmatched: 10. The V gene's germline CDR1 is SGHNT and CDR2 YYREEE (reference sequence).

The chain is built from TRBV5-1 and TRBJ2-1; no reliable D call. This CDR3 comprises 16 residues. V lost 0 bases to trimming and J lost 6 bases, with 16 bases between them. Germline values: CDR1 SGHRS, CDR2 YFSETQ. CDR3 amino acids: CASSLEGQTSANEQFF. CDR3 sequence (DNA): TGCGCCAGCAGCTTGGAAGGGCAGACTTCTGCCAATGAGCAGTTCTTC.

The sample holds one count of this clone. CDR3 nucleotide sequence: TGTGCCACCAGCATAATACAGGGACAGAATACGCAGTATTTT. It codes for CATSIIQGQNTQYF. The V and J genes are TRBV15 and TRBJ2-3; TRBD1 matches 7 bases. CDR3 length: 14 residues. Germline V gives CDR1 LNHNV, CDR2 YYDKDF (reference sequence). V shed 4 bases and J 7 bases; nucleotides not matched to a gene: 8.

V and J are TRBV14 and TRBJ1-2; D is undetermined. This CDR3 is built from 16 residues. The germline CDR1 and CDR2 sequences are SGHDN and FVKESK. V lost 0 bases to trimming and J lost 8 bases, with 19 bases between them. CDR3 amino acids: CASSQDPWLSIGGYTF. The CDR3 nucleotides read TGTGCCAGCAGCCAAGATCCGTGGCTGTCGATTGGGGGCTACACCTTC.

CDR3 amino acids: CASSLFRGQETQYF. The DNA of the CDR3 is TGTGCCAGCAGCTTGTTTAGGGGGCAAGAGACCCAGTACTTC. The rearrangement uses TRBV5-8 and TRBJ2-5, with D possibly matching TRBD1 (6 bases). V was trimmed by 1 base and J by 2 bases, leaving 9 bases between them. The CDR3 sequence is 14 residues long. Germline V gene sequence: CDR1 SGHTS, CDR2 YDEGEE.